The clone carrying this T cell receptor beta chain was seen many times. Antigen unknown. These data belong to a study of CD8+CD57+ T cells in acquired aplastic anemia. The study's findings and limits: It was found that almost 30 CD8+ CDR3 sequences were shared between patients and controls.

The V gene's germline CDR1 is SGHTS and CDR2 YDEGEE. CDR3 length equals 14 residues. The V and J ends lost 7 bases and 3 bases, in that order; junction bases with no gene match: 7. Genomic DNA provided the template from which TCR beta VDJ and CDR3 profiles were obtained. MiXCR, run by TCRdb on the reads, gives a single entry per CDR3 protein. The data contain about 210,000 distinct CDR3 sequences, approximately 60% of them seen just once; the ten biggest clones take up around 32%. Sequencing used sorted CD4+, CD8+, or CD8+CD57+ T cells (not recorded which) from PBMCs. The V call is TRBV5-8, the J call TRBJ2-7; 10 bases fit TRBD1. The TCR sequence derives from a human donor in good health. The CDR3 sequence is CASRRQGAVYEQYF. The CDR3 DNA follows: TGTGCCAGCCGAAGACAGGGGGCAGTCTACGAGCAGTACTTC.